Presented here are 32 T cell receptor beta chains from one specimen sequenced in a study of blood T cell repertoires in COVID-19. The protocol was immunoSEQ multiplex PCR, while the TCRdb copy is restricted to in-frame clones and leaves out a portion. The data show approximately 150,000 clones, approximately 81% seen once. The sequenced sample consisted of peripheral blood. Receptors originate from a human donor with acute or convalescent COVID-19. The donor label of this sample is uncertain.

The rearrangement joins TRBV27 to TRBJ2-2, with 8 bases aligning to TRBD1. In germline, CDR1 is MNHEY, CDR2 SMNVEV (reference sequence). J gave up 1 base and V 7 bases, and 5 bases lay outside the gene matches. This CDR3 comprises 15 residues. CDR3 in amino acids: CASKKGQVNTGELFF. The DNA for the CDR3 is TGTGCCAGCAAAAAGGGACAGGTGAACACCGGGGAGCTGTTTTTT.

This chain links TRBV29-1 with TRBJ1-3; D is possibly TRBD1 (6 bases). Looked up from germline, CDR1 is SQVTM and CDR2 is ANQGSEA. This CDR3 spans 15 amino acids. The ends were cut back, 6 bases at V and 0 bases at J, with 15 bases in the middle. CDR3 region: CSVGGGLFSGNTIYF. Here the CDR3 DNA reads TGCAGCGTCGGGGGGGGCCTATTCTCTGGAAACACCATATATTTT.

V is TRBV30 and J is TRBJ2-7; no firm D call. From germline, CDR1 is GTSNPN and CDR2 SVGIG (reference sequence). Deletions cut 0 bases from V and 7 bases from J, with 10 bases between. The CDR3 length is 12 residues. The CDR3 DNA is TGTGCCTGGAGTGTAACAGCCTTGGAGCAGTACTTC. This translates into CAWSVTALEQYF.

This chain links TRBV28 with TRBJ1-2, with D tentatively TRBD1 (6 bases). Germline V lookup: CDR1 MDHEN, CDR2 SYDVKM. V was trimmed by 6 bases and J by 2 bases, leaving 16 bases between them. This CDR3 contains 15 residues. Here the CDR3 DNA reads TGTGCCAGCAGCCTGGAGGGGGGGGAGAACTATGGCTACACCTTC. This encodes CASSLEGGENYGYTF.

The chain recombines TRBV4-2 with TRBJ1-2, with D maybe TRBD1 (6 bases). The CDR3 has 15 residues. Germline-derived CDR1 and CDR2 are LGHNA and YNFKEQ. V dropped 3 bases and J dropped 5 bases, with 16 bases sitting between them. In DNA, the CDR3 is TGTGCCAGCAGCCAGGCGACAGGAAACCATTATGGCTACACCTTC. Amino acid sequence: CASSQATGNHYGYTF.

The chain combines TRBV5-1 with TRBJ2-1; 12 bases map to TRBD2. The CDR3 runs to 15 residues. V lost 4 bases to trimming and J lost 6 bases; unmatched junction nucleotides: 5. CDR1 is SGHRS and CDR2 is YFSETQ in the germline V gene. The CDR3 region is CASSPGTSGPNEQFF. The DNA of the CDR3 is TGCGCCAGCAGCCCTGGGACTAGCGGGCCCAATGAGCAGTTCTTC.

The V and J genes are TRBV30 and TRBJ1-5; TRBD1 might be the D (6 bases). CDR3 length: 16 residues. In germline, CDR1 is GTSNPN, CDR2 SVGIG (reference sequence). Trimming took 0 bases from V and 2 from J, leaving 14 bases between them. The CDR3 is CAWSVRRGVGNQPQHF. The DNA of the CDR3 is TGTGCCTGGAGTGTACGCAGGGGCGTAGGCAATCAGCCCCAGCATTTT.

On this clone: The sample carries other DNA sequences with the same CDR3. The chain is built from TRBV4-3 and TRBJ1-2, with D perhaps matching TRBD1 (5 bases). In germline, CDR1 is LGHNA, CDR2 YSLEER. CDR3 length: 14 residues. V gave up 0 bases and J gave up 1 base, with 6 bases separating them. The CDR3 nucleotides read TGCGCCAGCAGCCAAGATAGGGGTAACTATGGCTACACCTTC. Translating gives CASSQDRGNYGYTF.

V and J are TRBV7-9 and TRBJ2-3; 7 nucleotides match TRBD2. The V and J ends lost 6 bases and 5 bases, in that order; junction bases with no gene match: 5. The germline CDR1 and CDR2 sequences are SEHNR and FQNEAQ (reference sequence). The CDR3 runs to 13 residues. The CDR3 region has the DNA TGTGCCAGCAGTACCAGCGGGGAAGATACGCAGTATTTT. Translated: CASSTSGEDTQYF. Based on the CDR3 plus reference TRBV7-9 and TRBJ2-3, the full variable domain is DTGVSQNPRHKITKRGQNVTFRCDPISEHNRLYWYRQTLGQGPEFLTYFQNEAQLEKSRLLSDRFSAERPKGSFSTLEIQRTEQGDSAMYLCASSTSGEDTQYFGPGTRLTVL.

The chain has TRBV7-9 and TRBJ2-1; 7 nucleotides align to TRBD2. V dropped 5 bases and J dropped 10; count of bases not matched to a gene: 8. CDR1 and CDR2 from the germline V gene are SEHNR and FQNEAQ (reference sequence). This CDR3 is built from 13 residues. This chain's CDR3 is CASSVRLAGEQFF. The CDR3 DNA follows: TGTGCCAGCAGCGTACGACTAGCAGGGGAGCAGTTCTTC.

This chain links TRBV6-2 or TRBV6-3 with TRBJ1-5, with a possible D match to TRBD1 (5 bases). There are 17 residues in the CDR3. Trimming stripped 0 bases from V and 0 bases from J, with 12 bases between. From germline, CDR1 is MNHEY and CDR2 SVGEGT. Here the CDR3 DNA reads TGTGCCAGCAGTTACTCGGCACGGAGGGGTAGCAATCAGCCCCAGCATTTT. Its protein product is CASSYSARRGSNQPQHF.

The chain carries TRBV4-1 and TRBJ1-2; 9 nucleotides match TRBD1. Germline loops: CDR1 MGHRA, CDR2 YSYEKL. The CDR3 loop spans 18 amino acids. J gave up 3 bases and V 5 bases, and 16 bases lay outside the gene matches. CDR3 coding DNA: TGCGCCAGCAGCGGCGAAGGGACAGGGAGTAGGGGGCACTATGGCTACACCTTC. Its translation: CASSGEGTGSRGHYGYTF.

V is TRBV2 and J is TRBJ2-2; 9 nucleotides align to TRBD2. The germline V gene encodes CDR1 SNHLY and CDR2 FYNNEI. The CDR3 length is 17 residues. J gave up 1 base and V 7 bases, and 10 bases lay outside the gene matches. The CDR3 DNA sequence: TGTGCCAGCAAGGGGGCTAGCGGGGCCAAGAACACCGGGGAGCTGTTTTTT. Its translation is CASKGASGAKNTGELFF.

The sample holds one count of this clone. The genes are TRBV7-9 and TRBJ1-6; D not certain. The V end lost 7 bases, the J end lost 0 bases, and 10 bases lay between the germline ends. The CDR3 has 15 amino acids. Per germline, CDR1 SEHNR and CDR2 FQNEAQ (reference sequence). The CDR3 sequence: CASNPDSSYNSPLHF. CDR3 in DNA: TGTGCCAGCAACCCCGATAGCTCCTATAATTCACCCCTCCACTTT.

This chain links TRBV19 with TRBJ2-1; 12 bases agree with TRBD2. There are 16 residues in the CDR3. With V trimmed by 6 bases and J by 8 bases, 11 bases remained unmatched. Germline CDR1 LNHDA, CDR2 SQIVND (reference sequence). The CDR3 protein is CASSPASGGAIYEQFF. As DNA, the CDR3 is TGTGCCAGTAGCCCCGCTAGCGGGGGGGCGATATATGAGCAGTTCTTC.

This clone came up once. V usage is TRBV10-3 and J usage is TRBJ2-3, with 16 positions matching TRBD2. The CDR3 loop spans 17 amino acids. Per germline, CDR1 ENHRY and CDR2 SYGVKD. V lost 3 bases, J lost 1 base, and 1 base stayed unmatched. The CDR3 DNA reads as TGTGCCATCAGTGACGGGACTAGCGGGGGGGGCACAGATACGCAGTATTTT. As protein: CAISDGTSGGGTDTQYF.

V is TRBV6-5 and J is TRBJ1-2, with 11 bases aligning to TRBD1. V lost 5 bases and J lost 7; bases outside the gene matches: 6. CDR3 length: 14 residues. CDR1 MNHEY and CDR2 SVGAGI come from the germline V gene. The CDR3 spells CASSLGQGAFGYTF. The CDR3 DNA sequence: TGTGCCAGCAGTCTCGGACAGGGGGCGTTTGGCTACACCTTC.

This clone occurred once. The chain joins TRBV7-9 to TRBJ2-3; 13 nucleotides line up with TRBD2. Germline trimming cut 6 bases from V and 4 bases from J; bases unmatched to any gene: 10. CDR1 SEHNR and CDR2 FQNEAQ come from the germline V gene (reference sequence). This CDR3 is built from 17 residues. CDR3 residues: CASSRTSGGTGADTQYF. CDR3 coding DNA: TGTGCCAGCAGTCGGACTAGCGGGGGAACGGGGGCAGATACGCAGTATTTT.

The chain recombines TRBV24-1 with TRBJ2-2, with 11 bases aligning to TRBD1. There are 16 residues in the CDR3. Looked up from germline, CDR1 is KGHDR and CDR2 is SFDVKD. The trim removed 6 bases at V and 4 bases at J, leaving 6 bases unmatched. CDR3 protein: CATSSGTGGGTGELFF. The DNA for the CDR3 is TGTGCCACCAGTTCCGGGACAGGGGGAGGCACCGGGGAGCTGTTTTTT.

V and J are TRBV19 and TRBJ1-2, with 7 bases identical to TRBD1. Germline V lookup: CDR1 LNHDA, CDR2 SQIVND (reference sequence). The CDR3 contains 15 residues. V lost 10 bases to trimming and J lost 4 bases; unmatched junction nucleotides: 15. CDR3: CATRTRTGVGYGYTF. Written as DNA, the CDR3 is TGTGCCACCCGTACACGCACAGGGGTGGGCTATGGCTACACCTTC.

The chain links TRBV4-2 to TRBJ2-5, with D possibly matching TRBD2 (6 bases). The CDR3 runs to 15 residues. Per the germline V gene, CDR1 is LGHNA and CDR2 is YNFKEQ. Trimming shortened V by 1 base and J by 3 bases, and 12 bases separated the two germline ends. The CDR3 bases are TGTGCCAGCAGCCAAGTTAGCGGTTCTGAAGAGACCCAGTACTTC. This translates into CASSQVSGSEETQYF.

The CDR3 DNA sequence: TGTGCCAGCAGCTTAGACAGGGGCCCTAATTCACCCCTCCACTTT. Amino acids: CASSLDRGPNSPLHF. The chain combines TRBV7-2 with TRBJ1-6; TRBD1 aligns across 7 bases. V shed 1 base, J shed 6 bases, and the junction held 3 bases outside the gene matches. The germline gives CDR1 SGHTA, CDR2 FQGNSA. This CDR3 region has 15 residues.

This sequence joins TRBV24-1 and TRBJ2-1; D perhaps matches TRBD2 (6 bases). V was shortened by 7 bases and J by 7 bases, with 16 bases between the two germline ends. Germline V gene sequence: CDR1 KGHDR, CDR2 SFDVKD. This CDR3 is 14 amino acids long. CDR3 nucleotide sequence: TGTGCCACCAGACCCTCGGGAGTGGGGAATGAGCAGTTCTTC. Translating it yields CATRPSGVGNEQFF.

The rearrangement links TRBV19 to TRBJ1-5, with 7 bases matching TRBD1. In germline, CDR1 is LNHDA, CDR2 SQIVND (reference sequence). This CDR3 region has 14 residues. Trimming at V came to 5 bases and at J to 2 bases, leaving 3 bases not matched to a gene. The CDR3 sequence is CASSLGQGNQPQHF. DNA for the CDR3: TGTGCCAGTAGTCTAGGACAGGGCAATCAGCCCCAGCATTTT.

The chain links TRBV24-1 to TRBJ1-4; D ambiguous. This CDR3 region has 14 residues. With 4 bases removed from V and 4 bases from J, the gap between germline ends came to 9 bases. Germline CDR1 is KGHDR and CDR2 is SFDVKD. Written as DNA, the CDR3 is TGTGCCACCAGTGAGGGGAGGATTAATGAAAAACTGTTTTTT. Its translation: CATSEGRINEKLFF.

The J gene is TRBJ2-5, the V gene TRBV4-2, with a tentative D call TRBD1 (6 bases). Looked up from germline, CDR1 is LGHNA and CDR2 is YNFKEQ. The CDR3 sequence is 15 residues long. Trimming removed 2 bases at V and 5 bases at J, with 15 bases between. The CDR3 here is CASSQRGSLFETQYF. The CDR3 nucleotides read TGTGCCAGCAGCCAAAGGGGGTCGTTATTCGAGACCCAGTACTTC.

Comment on this clone: Other DNA sequences in the sample encode the same CDR3. The chain has TRBV19 and TRBJ2-3; D is ambiguous. Germline V gives CDR1 LNHDA, CDR2 SQIVND (reference sequence). CDR3 length: 12 residues. Trimming took 5 bases from V and 0 from J, leaving 3 bases between them. The CDR3 bases are TGTGCCAGTAGTCCTAGCACAGATACGCAGTATTTT. Its protein product is CASSPSTDTQYF.

The chain has TRBV9 and TRBJ2-3; TRBD1 might be the D (6 bases). CDR1 SGDLS and CDR2 YYNGEE come from the germline V gene. This CDR3 comprises 16 residues. Trimming shortened V by 4 bases and J by 0 bases, and 15 bases separated the two germline ends. CDR3: CASSRQAWFSTDTQYF. The DNA for the CDR3 is TGTGCCAGCAGCCGACAGGCTTGGTTCAGCACAGATACGCAGTATTTT.

The J gene is TRBJ2-1, the V gene TRBV18, with 10 bases aligning to TRBD2. This CDR3 is built from 16 residues. CDR1 and CDR2 from the germline V gene are KGHSH and LQKENI. After removal of 6 bases from V and 3 bases from J, the junction contained 8 bases not matched to a gene. As DNA, the CDR3 is TGTGCCAGCTCCCCCGGGACTAGCGCTAACTACAATGAGCAGTTCTTC. This translates into CASSPGTSANYNEQFF.

Details on this clone: The junction shows a germline mismatch at one end, possibly a read error. The V and J genes are TRBV19 and TRBJ1-3, with 10 bases matching TRBD1. This CDR3 contains 16 residues. Per the germline V gene, CDR1 is LNHDA and CDR2 is SQIVND (reference sequence). The CDR3 loop is CASRYGTGVSGNTIYF. The CDR3 DNA sequence: TGTGCTAGTAGATATGGGACAGGGGTCTCCGGAAACACCATATATTTT.

This sequence joins TRBV30 and TRBJ1-5; 12 nucleotides line up with TRBD1. The germline V gene has CDR1 GTSNPN and CDR2 SVGIG (reference sequence). V was pared by 1 base and J by 4 bases, with 5 bases of the junction left unmatched. The CDR3 has 16 residues. The CDR3 coding sequence is TGTGCCTGGAGTGGGGGACAGGGGGCGTTAAATCAGCCCCAGCATTTT. This translates into CAWSGGQGALNQPQHF.

V and J are TRBV4-3 and TRBJ2-3; TRBD2 is a possible D gene (6 bases). Per germline, CDR1 LGHNA and CDR2 YSLEER. The CDR3 runs 16 residues. V gave up 1 base and J gave up 6 bases, with 17 bases separating them. CDR3 in amino acids: CASSQAAGRDTDTQYF. The DNA for the CDR3 is TGCGCCAGCAGCCAAGCTGCGGGAAGGGATACGGATACGCAGTATTTT.